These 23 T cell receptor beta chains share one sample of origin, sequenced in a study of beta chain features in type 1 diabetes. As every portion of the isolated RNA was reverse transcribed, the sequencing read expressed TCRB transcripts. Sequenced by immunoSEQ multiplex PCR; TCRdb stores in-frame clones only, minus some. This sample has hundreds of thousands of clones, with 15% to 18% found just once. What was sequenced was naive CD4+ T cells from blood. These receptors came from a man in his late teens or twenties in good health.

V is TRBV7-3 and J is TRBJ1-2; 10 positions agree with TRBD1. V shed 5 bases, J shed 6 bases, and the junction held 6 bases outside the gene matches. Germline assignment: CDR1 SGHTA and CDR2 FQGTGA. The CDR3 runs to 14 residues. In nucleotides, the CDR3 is TGTGCCAGCAGCGGACAGGGGGAGAGGCATGGCTACACCTTC. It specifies CASSGQGERHGYTF. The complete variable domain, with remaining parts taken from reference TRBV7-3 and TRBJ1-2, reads GAGVSQTPSNKVTEKGKYVELRCDPISGHTALYWYRQSLGQGPEFLIYFQGTGAADDSGLPNDRFFAVRPEGSVSTLKIQRTERGDSAVYLCASSGQGERHGYTFGSGTRLTVV.

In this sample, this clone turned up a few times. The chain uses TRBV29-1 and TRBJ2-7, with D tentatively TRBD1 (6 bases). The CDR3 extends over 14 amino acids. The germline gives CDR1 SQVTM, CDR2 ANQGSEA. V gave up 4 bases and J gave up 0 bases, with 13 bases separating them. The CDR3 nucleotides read TGCAGCGTTGTAAAGGGGGTTTCCTCCTACGAGCAGTACTTC. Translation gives CSVVKGVSSYEQYF.

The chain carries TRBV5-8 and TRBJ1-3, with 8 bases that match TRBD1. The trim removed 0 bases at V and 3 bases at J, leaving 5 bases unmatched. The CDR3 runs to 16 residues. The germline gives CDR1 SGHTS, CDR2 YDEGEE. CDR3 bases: TGTGCCAGCAGCTTGGCTGCAGGGGGCCATGGAAACACCATATATTTT. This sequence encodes CASSLAAGGHGNTIYF.

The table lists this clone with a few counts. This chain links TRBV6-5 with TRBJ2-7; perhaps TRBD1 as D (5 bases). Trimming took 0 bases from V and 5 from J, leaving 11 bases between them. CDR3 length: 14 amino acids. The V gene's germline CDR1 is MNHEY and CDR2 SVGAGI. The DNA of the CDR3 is TGTGCCAGCAGTTACTCCCTGTGGGGCAACGAGCAGTACTTC. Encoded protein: CASSYSLWGNEQYF.

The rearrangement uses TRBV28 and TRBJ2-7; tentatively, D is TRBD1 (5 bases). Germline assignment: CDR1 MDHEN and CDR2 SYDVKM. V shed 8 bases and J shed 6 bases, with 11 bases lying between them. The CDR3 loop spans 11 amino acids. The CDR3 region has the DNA TGTGCCAGCGGCAGGGTCCTCGAGCAGTACTTC. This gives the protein CASGRVLEQYF.

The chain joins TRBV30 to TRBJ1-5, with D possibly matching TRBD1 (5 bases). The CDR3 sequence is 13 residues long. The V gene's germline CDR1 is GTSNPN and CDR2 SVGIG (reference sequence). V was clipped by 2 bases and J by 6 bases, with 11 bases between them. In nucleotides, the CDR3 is TGTGCCTGGAGTAAGCAGGGCCCTCAGCCCCAGCATTTT. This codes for CAWSKQGPQPQHF.

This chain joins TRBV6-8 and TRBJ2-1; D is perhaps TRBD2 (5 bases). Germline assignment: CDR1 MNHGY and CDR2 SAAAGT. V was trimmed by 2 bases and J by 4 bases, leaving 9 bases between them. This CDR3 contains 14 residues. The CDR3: CASSYGLQYNEQFF. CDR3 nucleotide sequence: TGTGCCAGCAGTTACGGACTGCAATACAATGAGCAGTTCTTC.

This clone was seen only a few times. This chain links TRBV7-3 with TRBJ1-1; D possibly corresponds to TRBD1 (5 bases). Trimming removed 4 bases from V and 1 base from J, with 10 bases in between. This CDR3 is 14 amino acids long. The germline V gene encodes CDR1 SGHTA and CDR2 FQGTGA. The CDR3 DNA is TGTGCCAGCAGCTCAGGGACGGCGAACACTGAAGCTTTCTTT. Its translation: CASSSGTANTEAFF.

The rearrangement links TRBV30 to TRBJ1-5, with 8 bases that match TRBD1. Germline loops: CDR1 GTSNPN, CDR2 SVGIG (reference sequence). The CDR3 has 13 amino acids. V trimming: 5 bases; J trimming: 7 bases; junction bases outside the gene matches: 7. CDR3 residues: CAWGGQVGQPQHF. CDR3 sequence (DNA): TGTGCCTGGGGGGGACAGGTCGGGCAGCCCCAGCATTTT.

The CDR3 sequence is CASSQGQVGQYF. CDR3 nucleotides: TGTGCCAGCAGCCAAGGACAGGTTGGGCAGTATTTT. V is TRBV4-2 and J is TRBJ2-3; possibly TRBD1 for D (6 bases). Germline V lookup: CDR1 LGHNA, CDR2 YNFKEQ. This CDR3 has 12 residues. V was shortened by 1 base and J by 11 bases, with 10 bases between the two germline ends.

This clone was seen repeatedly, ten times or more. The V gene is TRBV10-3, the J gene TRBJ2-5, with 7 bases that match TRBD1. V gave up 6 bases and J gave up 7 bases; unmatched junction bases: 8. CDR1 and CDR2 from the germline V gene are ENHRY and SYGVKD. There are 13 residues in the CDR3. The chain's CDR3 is CAIRGTDLGTQYF. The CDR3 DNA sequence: TGTGCCATCAGGGGGACAGACCTTGGGACCCAGTACTTC.

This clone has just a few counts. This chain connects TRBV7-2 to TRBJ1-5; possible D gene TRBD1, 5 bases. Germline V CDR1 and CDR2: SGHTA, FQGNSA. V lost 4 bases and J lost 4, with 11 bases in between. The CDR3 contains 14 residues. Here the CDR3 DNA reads TGTGCCAGCAGCTCCGACGGGGGGAATCAGCCCCAGCATTTT. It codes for CASSSDGGNQPQHF.

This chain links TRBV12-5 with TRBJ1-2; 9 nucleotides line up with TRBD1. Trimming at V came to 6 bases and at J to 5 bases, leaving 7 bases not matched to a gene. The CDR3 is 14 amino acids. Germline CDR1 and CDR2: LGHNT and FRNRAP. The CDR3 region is CASGNLGQGYGYTF. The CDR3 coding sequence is TGTGCTAGTGGGAACCTGGGACAGGGATATGGCTACACCTTC.

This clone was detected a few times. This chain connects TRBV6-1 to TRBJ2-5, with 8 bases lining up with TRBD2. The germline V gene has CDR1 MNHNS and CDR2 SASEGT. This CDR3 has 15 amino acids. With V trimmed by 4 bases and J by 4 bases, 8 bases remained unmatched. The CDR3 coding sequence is TGTGCCAGCAGTGTGGGCGGGGGGCGGATAGAGACCCAGTACTTC. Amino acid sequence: CASSVGGGRIETQYF.

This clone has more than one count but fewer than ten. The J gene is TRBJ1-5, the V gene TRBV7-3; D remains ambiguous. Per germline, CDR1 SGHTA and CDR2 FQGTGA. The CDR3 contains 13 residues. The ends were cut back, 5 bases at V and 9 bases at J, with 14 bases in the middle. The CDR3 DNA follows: TGTGCCAGCAGCGCGCTTGCAGGCATGCCCCAGCATTTT. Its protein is CASSALAGMPQHF.

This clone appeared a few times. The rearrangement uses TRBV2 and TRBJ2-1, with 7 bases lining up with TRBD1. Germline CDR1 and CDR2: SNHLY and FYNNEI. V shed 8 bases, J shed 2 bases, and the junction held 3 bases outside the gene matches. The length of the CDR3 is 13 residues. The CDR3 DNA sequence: TGTGCCAGCGGCGACAGGGCCTACAATGAGCAGTTCTTC. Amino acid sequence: CASGDRAYNEQFF.

The DNA for the CDR3 is TGTGCCAGCAGCGTAGGAAGGTCAACAGGAAGGGCGGCTTTCTTT. Translating gives CASSVGRSTGRAAFF. The chain links TRBV9 to TRBJ1-1, with TRBD1 as a possible D gene (5 bases). CDR1 and CDR2 from the germline V gene are SGDLS and YYNGEE. The CDR3 is made up of 15 amino acids. Trimming removed 0 bases from V and 11 bases from J, with 20 bases in between.

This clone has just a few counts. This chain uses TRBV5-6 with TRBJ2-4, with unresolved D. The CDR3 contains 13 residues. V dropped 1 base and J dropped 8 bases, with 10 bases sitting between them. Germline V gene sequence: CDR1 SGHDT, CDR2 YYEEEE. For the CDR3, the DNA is TGTGCCAGCAGCTTGCGTCAGGTTGACATTCAGTACTTC. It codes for CASSLRQVDIQYF.

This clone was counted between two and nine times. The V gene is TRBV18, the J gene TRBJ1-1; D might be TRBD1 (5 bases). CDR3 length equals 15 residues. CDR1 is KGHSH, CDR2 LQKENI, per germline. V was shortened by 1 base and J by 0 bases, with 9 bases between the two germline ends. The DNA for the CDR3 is TGTGCCAGCTCACCACAGGGGCAGATGAACACTGAAGCTTTCTTT. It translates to CASSPQGQMNTEAFF.

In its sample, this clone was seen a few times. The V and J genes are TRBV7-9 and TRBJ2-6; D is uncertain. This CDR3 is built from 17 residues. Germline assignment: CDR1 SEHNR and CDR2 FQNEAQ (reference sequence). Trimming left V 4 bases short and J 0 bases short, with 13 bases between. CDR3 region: CASSSRDLNSGANVLTF. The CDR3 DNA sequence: TGTGCCAGCAGCTCAAGAGACCTGAACTCTGGGGCCAACGTCCTGACTTTC.

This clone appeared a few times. The CDR3 DNA sequence: TGTGCCAGCGGAGACAGGGGGGGGCAGCCCCAGCATTTT. Translated, it gives CASGDRGGQPQHF. The chain has TRBV6-1 and TRBJ1-5, with TRBD1 matching 9 bases. The junction had 6 bases not matched to a gene; V was cut back by 8 bases and J by 7 bases. CDR1 is MNHNS and CDR2 is SASEGT in the germline V gene. CDR3 length: 13 residues.

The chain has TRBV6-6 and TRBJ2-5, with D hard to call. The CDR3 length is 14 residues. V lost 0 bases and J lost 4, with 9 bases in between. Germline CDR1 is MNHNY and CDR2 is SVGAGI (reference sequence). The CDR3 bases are TGTGCCAGCAGTTACTCGGGATATCGAGAGACCCAGTACTTC. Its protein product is CASSYSGYRETQYF.

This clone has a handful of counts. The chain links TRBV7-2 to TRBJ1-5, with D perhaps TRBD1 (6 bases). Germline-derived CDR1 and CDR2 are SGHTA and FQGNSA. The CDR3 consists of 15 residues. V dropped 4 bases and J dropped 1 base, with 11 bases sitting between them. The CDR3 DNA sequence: TGTGCCAGCAGCTCACAGGGAAGAAGCAATCAGCCCCAGCATTTT. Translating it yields CASSSQGRSNQPQHF.